This T cell receptor (beta chain) was documented in a study of blood T cells in healthy people across ages. The study, taken as a whole, reports: Researchers said unsorted PBMCs prevented a conclusive naive versus antigen-experienced comparison.

A J-beta primer mix and a sample-barcoded 5' primer were used in a second PCR of roughly 6 to 11 cycles. MiXCR was run by TCRdb on the 5' RACE reads, yielding one entry per CDR3 protein. This repertoire shows over 550,000 distinct CDR3 sequences, roughly 31% found once; its top ten account for about a sixth. Comments on this clonotype: The antigen remains unidentified. This may be a read error: a much more frequent sequence differs by one nucleotide.

This CDR3 spans 14 amino acids. V was shortened by 3 bases and J by 7 bases, with 15 bases between the two germline ends. Germline CDR1 is MNHEY and CDR2 is SVGAGI. This clonotype was obtained from a woman of 80 years or more in good health. Sequencing input: blood. The rearrangement links TRBV6-5 to TRBJ1-2; D gene unclear. The CDR3 region is CASSYLGWTTGYTF. The DNA of the CDR3 is TGTGCCAGCAGTTATTTGGGATGGACGACTGGCTACACCTTC.